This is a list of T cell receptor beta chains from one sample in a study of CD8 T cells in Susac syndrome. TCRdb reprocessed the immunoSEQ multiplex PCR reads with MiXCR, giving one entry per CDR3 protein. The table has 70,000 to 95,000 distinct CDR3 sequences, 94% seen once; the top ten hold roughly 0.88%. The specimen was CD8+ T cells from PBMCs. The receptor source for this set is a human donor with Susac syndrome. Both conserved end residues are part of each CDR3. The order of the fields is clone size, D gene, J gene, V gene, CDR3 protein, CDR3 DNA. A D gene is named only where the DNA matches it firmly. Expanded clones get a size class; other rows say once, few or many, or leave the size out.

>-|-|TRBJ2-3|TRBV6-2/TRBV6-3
CASSYSGGTTDTQYF
TGTGCCAGCAGTTACTCGGGCGGTACCACAGATACGCAGTATTTT
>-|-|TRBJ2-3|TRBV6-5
CASSYRGKSTDTQYF
TGTGCCAGCAGTTACCGGGGGAAGAGCACAGATACGCAGTATTTT
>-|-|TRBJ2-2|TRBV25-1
CASSEAYTGELFF
TGTGCCAGCAGTGAAGCCTACACCGGGGAGCTGTTTTTT
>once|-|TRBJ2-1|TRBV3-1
CASSEATRVYNEQFF
TGTGCCAGCAGCGAAGCGACTAGAGTATACAATGAGCAGTTCTTC
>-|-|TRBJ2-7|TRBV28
CASSFDRYEQYF
TGTGCCAGCAGTTTCGACAGATACGAGCAGTACTTC
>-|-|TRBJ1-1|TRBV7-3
CASSMGQNTEAFF
TGTGCCAGCAGCATGGGACAGAACACTGAAGCTTTCTTT
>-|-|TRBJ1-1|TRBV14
CASSRWGERFTEAFF
TGTGCCAGCAGCCGATGGGGGGAGCGCTTCACTGAAGCTTTCTTT
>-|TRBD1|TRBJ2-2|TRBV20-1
CSARGDRNTGELFF
TGCAGTGCTAGAGGGGACAGGAACACCGGGGAGCTGTTTTTT
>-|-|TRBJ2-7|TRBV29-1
CSAGEQGYEQYF
TGCAGCGCTGGTGAGCAGGGCTACGAGCAGTACTTC
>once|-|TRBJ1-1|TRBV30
CAWSVTGGTEAFF
TGTGCCTGGAGTGTTACCGGGGGTACTGAAGCTTTCTTT
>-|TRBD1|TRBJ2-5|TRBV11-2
CASTIPGTADGETQYF
TGTGCCAGCACCATTCCCGGGACAGCCGACGGCGAGACCCAGTACTTC
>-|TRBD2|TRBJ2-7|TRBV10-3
CAISEWRERGEQYF
TGTGCCATCAGTGAATGGCGGGAGAGGGGCGAGCAGTACTTC
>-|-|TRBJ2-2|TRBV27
CASSLSRGSYAGELFF
TGTGCCAGCAGTTTATCAAGGGGGTCGTACGCCGGGGAGCTGTTTTTT
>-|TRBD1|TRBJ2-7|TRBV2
CASSEATQGAYEQYF
TGTGCCAGCAGTGAAGCAACCCAGGGGGCGTACGAGCAGTACTTC
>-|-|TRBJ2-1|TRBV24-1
CATSEGSSLSREQFF
TGTGCCACCAGTGAAGGGTCATCCCTCTCCCGCGAGCAGTTCTTC
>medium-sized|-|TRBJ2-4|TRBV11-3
CASSLDKLGTKNIQYF
TGTGCCAGCAGCTTAGATAAACTAGGTACCAAAAACATTCAGTACTTC
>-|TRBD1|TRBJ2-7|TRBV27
CASSPSTGRSDEQYF
TGTGCCAGCAGTCCATCGACAGGGAGAAGTGACGAGCAGTACTTC
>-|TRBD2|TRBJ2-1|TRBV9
CASSGTSGSLLDEQFF
TGTGCCAGCAGCGGGACTAGCGGGAGTCTTCTGGATGAGCAGTTCTTC
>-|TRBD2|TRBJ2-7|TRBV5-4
CASSPGTSDEQYF
TGTGCCAGCAGCCCCGGGACTAGCGACGAGCAGTACTTC
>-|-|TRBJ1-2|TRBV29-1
CSVGEGDYGYTF
TGCAGCGTTGGGGAGGGCGACTATGGCTACACCTTC
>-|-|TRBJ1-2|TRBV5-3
CARSPAGCYGYTF
TGTGCCAGAAGCCCGGCGGGCTGCTATGGCTACACCTTC
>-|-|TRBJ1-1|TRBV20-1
CSARVGGEITEAFF
TGCAGTGCTAGAGTGGGGGGGGAGATCACTGAAGCTTTCTTT
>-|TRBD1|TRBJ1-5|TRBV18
CASSPTGGRQPQHF
TGTGCCAGCTCACCCACAGGGGGTCGTCAGCCCCAGCATTTT
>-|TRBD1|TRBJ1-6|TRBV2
CASSTSDRGPSPLHF
TGTGCCAGCAGTACCTCGGACAGGGGGCCTTCACCCCTCCACTTT
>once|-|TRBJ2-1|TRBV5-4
CASSSSLNEQFF
TGTGCCAGCAGCTCCTCGCTCAATGAGCAGTTCTTC
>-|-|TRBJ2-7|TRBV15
CATAEGAYEQYF
TGTGCCACCGCAGAGGGAGCCTACGAGCAGTACTTC
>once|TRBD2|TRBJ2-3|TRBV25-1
CASSEATSGRGADTQYF
TGTGCCAGCAGTGAAGCGACTAGCGGGAGGGGCGCAGATACGCAGTATTTT
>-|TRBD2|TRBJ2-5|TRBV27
CASSLGGGQETQYF
TGTGCCAGCAGTTTAGGCGGGGGGCAAGAGACCCAGTACTTC
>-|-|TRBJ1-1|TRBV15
CATMPAFGMNTEAFF
TGTGCCACCATGCCCGCTTTCGGTATGAACACTGAAGCTTTCTTT
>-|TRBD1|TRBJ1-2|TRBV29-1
CSVEGTGRFHGYTF
TGCAGCGTTGAGGGGACAGGAAGGTTCCATGGCTACACCTTC
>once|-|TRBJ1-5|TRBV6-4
CASSDGLTDNQPQHF
TGTGCCAGCAGTGACGGGCTGACAGACAATCAGCCCCAGCATTTT
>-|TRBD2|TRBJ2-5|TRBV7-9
CASSLVGLATETQYF
TGTGCCAGCAGCTTAGTCGGACTAGCTACGGAGACCCAGTACTTC
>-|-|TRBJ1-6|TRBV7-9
CASSFPGIDSPLHF
TGTGCCAGCAGCTTCCCAGGGATAGATTCACCCCTCCACTTT
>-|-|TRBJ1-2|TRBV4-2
CASSQVGPDNYGYTF
TGTGCCAGCAGCCAAGTTGGACCGGATAACTATGGCTACACCTTC
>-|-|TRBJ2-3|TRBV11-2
CASSLVGQPDTQYF
TGTGCCAGCAGCTTAGTCGGGCAGCCAGATACGCAGTATTTT
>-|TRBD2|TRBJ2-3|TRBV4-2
CASSQDRTSGADTQYF
TGTGCCAGCAGCCAAGATCGGACTAGCGGGGCAGATACGCAGTATTTT
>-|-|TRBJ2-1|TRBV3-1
CASSQAVDEQFF
TGTGCCAGCAGCCAAGCGGTGGATGAGCAGTTCTTC
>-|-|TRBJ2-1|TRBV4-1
CASSLLLHNEQFF
TGCGCCAGCAGCCTACTGCTCCACAATGAGCAGTTCTTC
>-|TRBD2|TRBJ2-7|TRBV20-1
CSARDPPAGTYEQYF
TGCAGTGCTAGAGATCCTCCAGCGGGAACCTACGAGCAGTACTTC
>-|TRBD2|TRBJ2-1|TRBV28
CASSLGPKAGTTFNEQFF
TGTGCCAGCAGTTTGGGGCCTAAGGCCGGGACTACTTTCAATGAGCAGTTCTTC
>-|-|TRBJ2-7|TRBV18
CASSPLEGPTYEQYF
TGTGCCAGCTCACCACTAGAGGGGCCCACCTACGAGCAGTACTTC
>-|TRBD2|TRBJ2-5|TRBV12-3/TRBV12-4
CASGSTSGEETQYF
TGTGCCAGCGGCTCGACTAGCGGGGAAGAGACCCAGTACTTC
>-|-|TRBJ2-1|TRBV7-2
CASSLEFDPSGEQFF
TGTGCCAGCAGCTTAGAATTCGACCCAAGCGGTGAGCAGTTCTTC
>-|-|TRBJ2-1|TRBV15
CATSRGRSWGLFNEQFF
TGTGCCACCAGCAGAGGCCGAAGTTGGGGTCTATTTAATGAGCAGTTCTTC
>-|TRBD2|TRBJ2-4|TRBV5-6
CASSLPPGREGNIQYF
TGTGCCAGCAGCTTGCCTCCGGGACGGGAGGGGAACATTCAGTACTTC
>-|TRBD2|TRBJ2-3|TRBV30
CAWNPGSSGSADTQYF
TGTGCCTGGAACCCAGGGTCTAGCGGGAGCGCAGATACGCAGTATTTT
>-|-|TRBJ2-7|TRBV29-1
CSAFGYNRYEQYF
TGCAGCGCCTTTGGGTATAACAGATACGAGCAGTACTTC
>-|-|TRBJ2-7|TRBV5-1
CASSLEGISYEQYF
TGCGCCAGCAGCTTGGAGGGCATTTCGTACGAGCAGTACTTC